The 15 T cell receptor beta chains given below trace back to one sample, sequenced in a study of blood T cells in healthy people across ages (dated by TCRdb to 2014 to 2015). Library preparation was by 5' RACE. Sequencing was carried out with an Illumina HiSeq 2500. The second PCR ran for roughly 6 to 11 cycles and used a J-beta primer mix along with a sample-barcoded 5' primer. In-frame beta chains were kept once TCRdb had trimmed the public reads at Q25 with fastp and called clones with MiXCR. One record per CDR3 amino acid sequence lists the most common genes and DNA. This sample has about 1.1 million distinct CDR3 sequences in its table, and 35% to 40% of those were observed once. Around 12% of the sample comes from the top ten. Sequencing was performed on blood. Receptors were obtained from a man aged 18 to 29 in good health.

The chain employs TRBV9 and TRBJ2-1; 10 nucleotides match TRBD2. Unmatched junction bases numbered 8, after V lost 5 bases and J lost 6 bases. Looked up from germline, CDR1 is SGDLS and CDR2 is YYNGEE. The CDR3 is 15 amino acids. In nucleotides, the CDR3 is TGTGCCAGCAGTGGTGGGCTAGCGGGGGTCAATGAGCAGTTCTTC. Translated: CASSGGLAGVNEQFF.

The rearrangement uses TRBV25-1 and TRBJ1-5; tentative D call: TRBD1 (6 bases). The CDR3 runs to 16 residues. From germline, CDR1 is MGHDK and CDR2 SYGVNS. Trimming pared 5 bases from V and 2 bases from J, leaving 16 bases between. The CDR3 region is CASSQTGIGGNQPQHF. The CDR3 region has the DNA TGTGCCAGCAGTCAAACAGGGATTGGCGGCAATCAGCCCCAGCATTTT.

V gene TRBV7-9 combines with J gene TRBJ1-2; D gene unclear. The CDR3 sequence is 12 residues long. CDR1 and CDR2 (germline): SEHNR, FQNEAQ (reference sequence). Trimming removed 10 bases at V and 2 bases at J, with 11 bases between. CDR3 region: CATSSINYGYTF. CDR3 coding DNA: TGTGCCACCTCGTCCATAAACTATGGCTACACCTTC.

Concerning this clonotype: A junction end diverges from the germline sequence, so it may reflect a read error. The chain links TRBV20-1 to TRBJ1-2; TRBD1 agrees at 9 bases. CDR3 size: 15 residues. Germline V gene sequence: CDR1 DFQATT, CDR2 SNEGSKA (reference sequence). This CDR3 is CSARGTGKVLPGYTF. For the CDR3, the DNA is TGCAGTGCAAGAGGGACAGGGAAGGTACTGCCTGGCTACACCTTC.

The chain recombines TRBV20-1 with TRBJ2-1, with 11 bases identical to TRBD2. V lost 0 bases and J lost 2; bases outside the gene matches: 12. Per the germline V gene, CDR1 is DFQATT and CDR2 is SNEGSKA (reference sequence). There are 19 residues in the CDR3. This CDR3 is CSARDGRLAGSNPYNEQFF. For the CDR3, the DNA is TGCAGTGCTAGAGATGGACGACTAGCGGGGTCGAACCCCTACAATGAGCAGTTCTTC.

The genes are TRBV18 and TRBJ1-5; D is uncertain. CDR3 length: 19 amino acids. V lost 3 bases, J lost 0 bases, and 21 bases lay in between. The V gene's germline CDR1 is KGHSH and CDR2 LQKENI. The CDR3 DNA sequence: TGTGCCAGCTCACCCCCGATCCAGGCAGGACCTAATAGCAATCAGCCCCAGCATTTT. Translated: CASSPPIQAGPNSNQPQHF.

This clonotype was counted between two and nine times. The chain recombines TRBV7-2 with TRBJ2-6; unclear D gene. The germline V gene encodes CDR1 SGHTA and CDR2 FQGNSA. The CDR3 runs to 16 residues. With 1 base removed from V and 0 bases from J, the gap between germline ends came to 7 bases. For the CDR3, the DNA is TGTGCCAGCAGCTTAGTTAAGAGCTCTGGGGCCAACGTCCTGACTTTC. It translates to CASSLVKSSGANVLTF.

V gene TRBV9 combines with J gene TRBJ2-5; 8 nucleotides agree with TRBD2. The CDR3 has 15 residues. Looked up from germline, CDR1 is SGDLS and CDR2 is YYNGEE. Trimming took 0 bases from V and 2 from J; bases not matched to a gene: 3. This CDR3 is CASSVVGLAQETQYF. The CDR3 coding sequence is TGTGCCAGCAGCGTAGTCGGACTAGCTCAAGAGACCCAGTACTTC.

In its sample, this clonotype was seen a few times. This chain links TRBV7-2 with TRBJ2-3; 7 nucleotides agree with TRBD2. Looked up from germline, CDR1 is SGHTA and CDR2 is FQGNSA. This CDR3 has 15 amino acids. J gave up 2 bases and V 3 bases, and 5 bases lay outside the gene matches. DNA for the CDR3: TGTGCCAGCAGCTTCATGGGGGGGGACACAGATACGCAGTATTTT. It specifies CASSFMGGDTDTQYF.

V and J are TRBV27 and TRBJ2-1; TRBD1 matches 8 bases. The J segment lost 13 bases and the V segment lost 7 bases, leaving 15 bases of the junction unmatched. Germline lookup yields CDR1 MNHEY and CDR2 SMNVEV (reference sequence). The CDR3 sequence is 14 residues long. CDR3 DNA sequence: TGTGCCAGCAATAAGGCAGGGGGCAGAGAGACCCAGTTCTTC. This gives the protein CASNKAGGRETQFF.

The chain combines TRBV5-5 with TRBJ2-2; maybe TRBD1 (6 bases). This CDR3 spans 14 amino acids. Trimming took off 6 bases at V and 3 bases at J, with 12 bases between the two ends. Per germline, CDR1 SGHKS and CDR2 YYEKEE (reference sequence). The DNA of the CDR3 is TGTGCCAGCACCCGGACAGCGGACACCGGGGAGCTGTTTTTT. The encoded protein is CASTRTADTGELFF.

In its sample, this clonotype was seen a few times. The chain is built from TRBV21-1 and TRBJ2-1; the D call of TRBD1 is as the table states it, not checked on the DNA. TRBV21-1 is a pseudogene. This CDR3 region has 14 residues. CDR3 amino acids: CASDWTGGCNEQFF. The DNA for the CDR3 is TGTGCCAGCGACTGGACAGGGGGCTGCAATGAGCAGTTCTTC.

Only a few counts were recorded for this clonotype. V gene TRBV27 combines with J gene TRBJ2-7; D is tentatively TRBD1 or TRBD2 (5 bases each). Per the germline V gene, CDR1 is MNHEY and CDR2 is SMNVEV (reference sequence). The germline V and J ends were trimmed by 3 bases and 2 bases, with 11 bases remaining between them. The CDR3 extends over 14 amino acids. CDR3 coding DNA: TGTGCCAGCAGTTTCACCTGGGGACCCTACGAGCAGTACTTC. It encodes CASSFTWGPYEQYF.

This clonotype was seen more than once but under ten times. The chain joins TRBV19 to TRBJ2-7; D remains ambiguous. There are 13 residues in the CDR3. V lost 8 bases and J lost 0, with 11 bases in between. Germline V CDR1 and CDR2: LNHDA, SQIVND (reference sequence). This CDR3 reads CASAPASSYEQYF. CDR3 sequence (DNA): TGTGCCAGTGCCCCAGCGAGCTCCTACGAGCAGTACTTC.

The chain combines TRBV9 with TRBJ2-5; 9 bases match TRBD1. Germline assignment: CDR1 SGDLS and CDR2 YYNGEE. V lost 0 bases and J lost 11; bases outside the gene matches: 8. The CDR3 runs to 14 residues. The CDR3 region has the DNA TGTGCCAGCAGCGTAGCACAGGGGGCCGATGAGCAGTACTTC. Its translation: CASSVAQGADEQYF.